Given below is one T cell receptor (beta chain) in context. From germline, CDR1 is MNHNS and CDR2 SASEGT. V was clipped by 3 bases and J by 2 bases; unmatched bases: 0. This CDR3 contains 13 residues. Using unique molecular identifiers, the investigators prepared the TCRbeta library. A single record per CDR3 protein comes from TCRdb applying MiXCR to the PCR reads. The sample includes about 580,000 distinct CDR3 sequences, more than 20% seen only once; the top ten take 13% to 15%. This specimen belongs to a study of T-cell reconstitution after alpha-beta-depleted transplantation in children. This sample comprised PBMCs, mostly from graft donor cells, obtained 360 days after TCRalphabeta/CD19-depleted stem cell transplant. The TCR sequence derives from a boy in the first two years of life who had a stem cell transplant for acute myeloid leukemia, so the T cells may come from the graft donor. The V gene is TRBV6-1, the J gene TRBJ2-7; 8 bases agree with TRBD2. The CDR3 loop reads CASSERGAYEQYV. The DNA of the CDR3 is TGTGCCAGCAGTGAGCGGGGGGCCTACGAGCAGTACGTC.